This TCR beta chain was obtained from a study of T cell responses to AZD1222 COVID-19 vaccine. The study, taken as a whole, reports: Every sample of the repertoires postdated the peak T cell response.

In the case of this clone: Its cognate antigen is unknown.

Some clones are missing from TCRdb's copy, which holds only in-frame ones; the method was immunoSEQ multiplex PCR. The profile shows roughly 120,000 clones, about 92% of them singletons. V lost 1 base and J 5 bases, leaving 18 bases between the germline ends. Germline CDR1 and CDR2: SGHTA and FQGNSA. This CDR3 contains 17 residues. Sequenced material: peripheral blood, taken 28 days after the second AZD1222 dose. This chain links TRBV7-2 with TRBJ2-1; TRBD2 might be the D (6 bases). This receptor was obtained from an adult who received the AZD1222 COVID-19 vaccine. CDR3 sequence reads: CASSLVFGGNAHNEQFF. The CDR3 DNA is TGTGCCAGCAGCTTAGTCTTCGGCGGGAACGCTCACAATGAGCAGTTCTTC.